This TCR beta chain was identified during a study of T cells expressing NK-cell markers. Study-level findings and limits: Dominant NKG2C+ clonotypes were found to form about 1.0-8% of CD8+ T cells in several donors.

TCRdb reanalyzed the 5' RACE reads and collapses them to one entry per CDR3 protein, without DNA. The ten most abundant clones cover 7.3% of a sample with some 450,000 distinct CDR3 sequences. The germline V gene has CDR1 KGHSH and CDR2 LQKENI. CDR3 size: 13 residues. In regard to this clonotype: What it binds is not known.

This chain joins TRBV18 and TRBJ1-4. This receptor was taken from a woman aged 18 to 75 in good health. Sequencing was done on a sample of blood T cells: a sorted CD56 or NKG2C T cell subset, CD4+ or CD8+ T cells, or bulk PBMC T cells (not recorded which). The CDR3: CASSPGVGEKLFF.